This entry concerns a single T cell receptor (beta chain). This clonotype was recorded a few times. Its antigen is unknown. No base qualities exist here, and no much larger clone lies one base off it. This sample is drawn from a study of early T cells in non-severe SARS-CoV-2 infection (dated by TCRdb to the early 2020s). In terms of the full investigation: TCR sequencing used bulk RNA from unsorted whole blood, so alpha and beta chains could not be paired. On the study overall, not on this receptor specifically: VDJdb matching was skewed toward anti-spike CD8 responses and likely underestimated virus-specific expansions by missing private and CD4 specificities.

Set within a cohort of healthcare workers in London, UK, this nested case-control study involved weekly PCR testing of nasopharyngeal swabs along with blood sampling. Healthcare workers were enrolled in the week of the UK lockdown, from 23 to 31 March 2020, and were followed every week for up to about 16 weeks. The library was obtained by 5' RACE. The sequencing machine was a NextSeq 500. In the TCR library protocol, unique molecular identifiers were attached to individual cDNA molecules to correct for PCR bias and sequencing error. Both TCR alpha and beta chains were sequenced, and tight co-correlation was observed between alpha and beta sequence abundances in each sample. As for how the authors treated the data: Decombinator V4 was used to annotate the V gene, J gene and CDR3 of the TCR sequences. Expanded TCRs were defined as changing significantly between any two time points under a Poisson model with p below 0.0001. TCR abundances were normalised to the total number of TCRs sequenced per sample and were expressed as counts per million. TRAV1-2 paired with TRAJ12, TRAJ20 or TRAJ33 defined MAIT TCRs, while TRAV10 paired with TRAJ18 defined iNKT TCRs. VDJdb, accessed 1 November 2021, was searched for CMV, EBV and SARS-CoV-2 annotated TCRs, with TCRs annotated for multiple antigens excluded. The raw public reads went through TCRdb reprocessing: fastp at Q25, MiXCR clone calling, in-frame beta chains kept. Each record represents a unique CDR3 protein, reported with the most common genes and DNA among its rows. For this entry, the V and J calls and clone size follow TCRdb and not the study's own pipeline. Present in this sample are 75,000 to 100,000 distinct CDR3 sequences, 16% of which were seen just once. Around 1.3% of the sample goes to the ten largest clones.

From its cysteine to its phenylalanine, the CDR3 spans 17 amino acids. Only the CDR3 portion is preserved as DNA: 51 bases, with reading frame beginning at the first base. The germline V end is reduced by 6 bases and the J end by 0 bases; junction bases left unmatched: 9. Source material: whole blood. Recombination joined TRBV12-3 or TRBV12-4 with TRBJ2-3, with 10 bases aligning to TRBD2. The source is an adult who was a healthcare worker with PCR-confirmed SARS-CoV-2 infection or an uninfected control (not recorded which). CDR3 loop: CASRPGLAVTSTDTQYF. The nucleotide sequence is TGTGCCAGCAGACCCGGACTAGCGGTTACTAGCACAGATACGCAGTATTTT.